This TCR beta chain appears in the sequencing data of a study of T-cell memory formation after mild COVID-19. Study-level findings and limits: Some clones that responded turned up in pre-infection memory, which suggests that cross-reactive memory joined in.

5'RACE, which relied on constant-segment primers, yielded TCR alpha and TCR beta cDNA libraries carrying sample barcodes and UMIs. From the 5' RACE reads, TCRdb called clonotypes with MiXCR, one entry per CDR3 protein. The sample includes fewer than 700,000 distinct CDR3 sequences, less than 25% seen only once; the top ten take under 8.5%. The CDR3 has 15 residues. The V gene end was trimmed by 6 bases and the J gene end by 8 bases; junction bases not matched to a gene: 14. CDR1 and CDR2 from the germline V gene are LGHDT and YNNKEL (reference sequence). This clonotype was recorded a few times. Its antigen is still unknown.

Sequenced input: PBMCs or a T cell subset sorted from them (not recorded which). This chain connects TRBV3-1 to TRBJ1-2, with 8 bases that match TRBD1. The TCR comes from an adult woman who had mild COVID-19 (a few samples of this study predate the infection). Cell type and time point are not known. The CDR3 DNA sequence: TGTGCCAGCAGAAGTATCACAGGGGGAGACTTGGGCTACACCTTC. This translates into CASRSITGGDLGYTF.